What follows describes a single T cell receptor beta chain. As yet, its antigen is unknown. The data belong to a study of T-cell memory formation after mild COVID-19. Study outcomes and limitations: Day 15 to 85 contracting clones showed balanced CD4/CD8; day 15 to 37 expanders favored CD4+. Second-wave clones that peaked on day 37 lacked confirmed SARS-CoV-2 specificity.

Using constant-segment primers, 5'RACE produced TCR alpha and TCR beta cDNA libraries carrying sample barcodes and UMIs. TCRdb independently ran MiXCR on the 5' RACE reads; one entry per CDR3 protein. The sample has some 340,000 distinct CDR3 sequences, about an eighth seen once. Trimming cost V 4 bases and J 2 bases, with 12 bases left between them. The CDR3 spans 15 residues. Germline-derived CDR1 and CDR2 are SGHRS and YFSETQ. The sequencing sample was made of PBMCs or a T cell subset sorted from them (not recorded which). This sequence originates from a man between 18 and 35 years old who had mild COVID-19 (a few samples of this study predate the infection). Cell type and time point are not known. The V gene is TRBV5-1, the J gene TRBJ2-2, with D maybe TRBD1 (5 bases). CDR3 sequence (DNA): TGCGCCAGCAGCACGCGGACACGAAACACCGGGGAGCTGTTTTTT. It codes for CASSTRTRNTGELFF.